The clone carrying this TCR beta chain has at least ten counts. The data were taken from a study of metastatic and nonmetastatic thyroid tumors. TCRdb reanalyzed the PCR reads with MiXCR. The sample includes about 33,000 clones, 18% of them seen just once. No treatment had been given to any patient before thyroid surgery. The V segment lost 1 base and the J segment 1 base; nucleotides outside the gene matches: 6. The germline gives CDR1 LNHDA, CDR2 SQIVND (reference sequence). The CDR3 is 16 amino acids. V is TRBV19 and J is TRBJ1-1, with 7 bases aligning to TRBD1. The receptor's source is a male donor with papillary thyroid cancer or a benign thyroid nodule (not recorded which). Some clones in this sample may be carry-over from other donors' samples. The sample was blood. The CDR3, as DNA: TGTGCCAGTAGTATAGTGACAGGGAGTCCGAACACTGAAGCTTTCTTT. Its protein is CASSIVTGSPNTEAFF.